The 11 T cell receptor beta chains below all came from one sample that was sequenced in a study of blood T cell repertoires in COVID-19. Profiling relied on immunoSEQ multiplex PCR, and the TCRdb table lists in-frame clones only, not all of them. The table records 250,000 to 350,000 clones, less than 90% of them present only once. The sample taken for sequencing was PBMCs or T cells enriched from blood (not recorded which). Receptors originate from a woman aged 45-65 years who had recovered from COVID-19.

The V and J genes are TRBV7-3 and TRBJ2-3; D is unclear. Germline V CDR1 and CDR2: SGHTA, FQGTGA. V was cut by 5 bases and J by 2 bases, with 11 bases left in between. The CDR3 extends over 14 amino acids. Written as DNA, the CDR3 is TGTGCCAGCAGCCCCAGGCGTAACACAGATACGCAGTATTTT. This translates into CASSPRRNTDTQYF.

This clone was counted a single time. The genes are TRBV7-3 and TRBJ2-1; D is possibly TRBD2 (6 bases). This CDR3 comprises 15 residues. Germline CDR1 SGHTA, CDR2 FQGTGA. The V gene lost 5 bases and the J gene lost 4 bases, with 15 bases spanning the gap. As DNA, the CDR3 is TGTGCCAGCAGCCAATGGGCTAGCGAGTACAATGAGCAGTTCTTC. It translates to CASSQWASEYNEQFF.

The gene calls are TRBV10-3 and TRBJ2-7; 8 nucleotides line up with TRBD2. From germline, CDR1 is ENHRY and CDR2 SYGVKD. This CDR3 is 14 amino acids long. Unmatched junction bases numbered 4, after V lost 4 bases and J lost 2 bases. In DNA, the CDR3 is TGTGCCATCAGTGCGGGACTAGAGCCCTACGAGCAGTACTTC. This gives the protein CAISAGLEPYEQYF.

The V call is TRBV11-3, the J call TRBJ2-1, with 7 bases that match TRBD1. The CDR3 spans 16 residues. With V trimmed by 1 base and J by 7 bases, 10 bases remained unmatched. The germline CDR1 and CDR2 sequences are SGHNT and YENEEA. This CDR3 is CASSLGGQSPQNEQFF. The CDR3 DNA sequence: TGTGCCAGCAGCTTAGGGGGACAGTCGCCCCAAAATGAGCAGTTCTTC.

This chain uses TRBV28 with TRBJ1-6; D remains unclear. V was clipped by 5 bases and J by 13 bases, with 18 bases between them. The CDR3 is 14 amino acids. The germline V gene has CDR1 MDHEN and CDR2 SYDVKM. CDR3 sequence (DNA): TGTGCCAGCAGTCCCAGGAAAGCTACCCTGCCCCTCCACTTT. Translation gives CASSPRKATLPLHF.

As for this clone: The same CDR3 also results from other DNA sequences found in this sample. This chain joins TRBV5-1 and TRBJ1-1, with 7 positions matching TRBD1. The CDR3 covers 14 residues. With V trimmed by 4 bases and J by 0 bases, 3 bases remained unmatched. The germline CDR1 and CDR2 sequences are SGHRS and YFSETQ. The CDR3 is CASSRDSMNTEAFF. CDR3 DNA sequence: TGCGCCAGCAGCCGGGACAGCATGAACACTGAAGCTTTCTTT.

The CDR3 nucleotides are TGTGCCAGCAGTGATAGGAGGGGAGGACCGCTGTCTAACGAGCAGTACTTC. Amino acids: CASSDRRGGPLSNEQYF. V and J are TRBV6-1 and TRBJ2-7, with D perhaps TRBD2 (6 bases). Germline values: CDR1 MNHNS, CDR2 SASEGT. V lost 3 bases, J lost 5 bases, and 23 bases lay in between. The CDR3 runs 17 residues.

The chain employs TRBV27 and TRBJ2-1; 9 bases line up with TRBD2. V dropped 2 bases and J dropped 7; count of bases not matched to a gene: 3. CDR1 MNHEY and CDR2 SMNVEV come from the germline V gene (reference sequence). The CDR3 spans 14 residues. The DNA of the CDR3 is TGTGCCAGCAGTTTAGTTGCGGGGGGGAATGAGCAGTTCTTC. Translation: CASSLVAGGNEQFF.

A single count supports this clone. The chain recombines TRBV7-9 with TRBJ2-2; D is uncertain. The CDR3 is 13 amino acids. CDR1 and CDR2 from the germline V gene are SEHNR and FQNEAQ (reference sequence). Trimming stripped 5 bases from V and 1 base from J, with 5 bases between. The CDR3 region is CASSPQNTGELFF. In DNA, the CDR3 is TGTGCCAGCAGCCCCCAGAACACCGGGGAGCTGTTTTTT.

The chain uses TRBV5-6 and TRBJ2-1; D might be TRBD2 (6 bases). CDR3 size: 17 residues. The V and J ends lost 4 bases and 3 bases respectively, with 20 bases between them. The germline CDR1 and CDR2 sequences are SGHDT and YYEEEE. In DNA form, the CDR3 reads TGTGCCAGCAGCCGGGAAAGGTTGTCGGGAGACTACAATGAGCAGTTCTTC. It specifies CASSRERLSGDYNEQFF.

The chain employs TRBV9 and TRBJ2-5; 13 bases line up with TRBD2. CDR3 length: 18 amino acids. The junction had 11 bases not matched to a gene; V was cut back by 4 bases and J by 2 bases. Germline values: CDR1 SGDLS, CDR2 YYNGEE. The CDR3 is CASSKESRTSGRQETQYF. CDR3 DNA sequence: TGTGCCAGCAGCAAAGAATCCCGGACTAGCGGGAGACAAGAGACCCAGTACTTC. The full variable domain, completed using reference TRBV9 and TRBJ2-5, is DSGVTQTPKHLITATGQRVTLRCSPRSGDLSVYWYQQSLDQGLQFLIQYYNGEERAKGNILERFSAQQFPDLHSELNLSSLELGDSALYFCASSKESRTSGRQETQYFGPGTRLLVL.